These 32 T cell receptor beta chains were all obtained from the same sample, sequenced in a study of shared clonotypes between healthy human individuals. Measured with immunoSEQ multiplex PCR; TCRdb has only the in-frame clones, and not every one. The repertoire includes about 2.4 million clones, 93% of them detected once, and approximately 0.37% sits in the top ten. Sequencing used naive CD4+ T cells from PBMCs. Subset indicated: CD45RA+ positively selected. These TCRs come from a man younger than 35 in good health. Some clones in this sample may be carry-over from other donors' samples.

A word on this clone: Other DNA sequences of this sample code for an identical CDR3. The chain links TRBV28 to TRBJ2-3, with TRBD2 matching over 8 bases. V lost 5 bases to trimming and J lost 0 bases; unmatched junction nucleotides: 4. Germline V lookup: CDR1 MDHEN, CDR2 SYDVKM. CDR3 length equals 15 residues. CDR3 bases: TGTGCCAGCAGTCTTAGCGGGGCTAGCACAGATACGCAGTATTTT. Amino acid sequence: CASSLSGASTDTQYF. The full variable domain, in which reference TRBV28 and TRBJ2-3 provide the parts outside the CDR3, is DVKVTQSSRYLVKRTGEKVFLECVQDMDHENMFWYRQDPGLGLRLIYFSYDVKMKEKGDIPEGYSVSREKKERFSLILESASTNQTSMYLCASSLSGASTDTQYFGPGTRLTVL.

This clone came up once. The chain recombines TRBV28 with TRBJ1-1, with D uncertain. The germline CDR1 and CDR2 sequences are MDHEN and SYDVKM. The CDR3 contains 12 residues. Trimming shortened V by 2 bases and J by 5 bases, and 6 bases separated the two germline ends. CDR3 loop: CASSLRKTEAFF. CDR3 coding DNA: TGTGCCAGCAGTTTAAGAAAGACTGAAGCTTTCTTT.

The rearrangement joins TRBV7-9 to TRBJ1-1; D perhaps matches TRBD1 (5 bases). Germline V gene sequence: CDR1 SEHNR, CDR2 FQNEAQ (reference sequence). The CDR3 runs to 13 residues. With 4 bases removed from V and 3 bases from J, the gap between germline ends came to 9 bases. In nucleotides, the CDR3 is TGTGCCAGCAGCTACGGGACCTACACTGAAGCTTTCTTT. Translation: CASSYGTYTEAFF.

This chain joins TRBV18 and TRBJ2-5, with 9 bases matching TRBD1. The ends lost 3 bases at V and 0 bases at J; junction bases unmatched: 5. Germline loops: CDR1 KGHSH, CDR2 LQKENI. CDR3 length: 16 amino acids. CDR3 in amino acids: CASSPGTGLYQETQYF. DNA for the CDR3: TGTGCCAGCTCACCCGGGACAGGGTTGTACCAAGAGACCCAGTACTTC.

The chain combines TRBV9 with TRBJ2-2; tentatively, D is TRBD1 (6 bases). With 5 bases removed from V and 4 bases from J, the gap between germline ends came to 18 bases. CDR1 and CDR2 from the germline V gene are SGDLS and YYNGEE. The CDR3 length is 16 residues. CDR3 protein: CASRPQGGTGTGELFF. DNA of the CDR3: TGTGCCAGCAGGCCCCAAGGGGGTACCGGCACCGGGGAGCTGTTTTTT.

This rearrangement joins TRBV19 to TRBJ1-2, with a tentative D call TRBD1 (5 bases). Germline lookup yields CDR1 LNHDA and CDR2 SQIVND (reference sequence). Deletions cut 3 bases from V and 4 bases from J, with 15 bases between. The CDR3 has 15 amino acids. CDR3 amino acids: CASSIRGSPAYGYTF. CDR3 in DNA: TGTGCCAGTAGTATTAGGGGTTCACCTGCCTATGGCTACACCTTC.

This chain uses TRBV28 with TRBJ2-7; 7 positions match TRBD1. Germline values: CDR1 MDHEN, CDR2 SYDVKM. This CDR3 region has 16 residues. V shed 6 bases and J 5 bases; nucleotides not matched to a gene: 16. In DNA form, the CDR3 reads TGTGCCAGCAGACCGCTAGCCAGGGGGTACGGGAACGAGCAGTACTTC. Protein product: CASRPLARGYGNEQYF.

The rearrangement joins TRBV5-1 to TRBJ2-3; D could derive from TRBD1 or TRBD2 (5 bases each). Trimming left V 3 bases short and J 0 bases short, with 14 bases between. This CDR3 is 16 amino acids long. Germline CDR1 reads SGHRS; CDR2 reads YFSETQ. The chain's CDR3 is CASSSWGSASTDTQYF. Written as DNA, the CDR3 is TGCGCCAGCAGCTCTTGGGGGAGTGCTAGCACAGATACGCAGTATTTT. Variable domain in full (rest from reference TRBV5-1 and TRBJ2-3): KAGVTQTPRYLIKTRGQQVTLSCSPISGHRSVSWYQQTPGQGLQFLFEYFSETQRNKGNFPGRFSGRQFSNSRSEMNVSTLELGDSALYLCASSSWGSASTDTQYFGPGTRLTVL.

CDR3 DNA: TGTGCCAGTAGTCAGGGGTTCTCCTACAATGAGCAGTTCTTC. It is translated as CASSQGFSYNEQFF. The chain couples TRBV19 to TRBJ2-1, with D possibly being TRBD1 (6 bases). CDR1 is LNHDA and CDR2 is SQIVND in the germline V gene (reference sequence). The CDR3 runs 14 residues. Deletions cut 5 bases from V and 0 bases from J, with 8 bases between.

The chain employs TRBV27 and TRBJ1-2; 8 positions agree with TRBD1. This CDR3 comprises 17 residues. The ends lost 5 bases at V and 1 base at J; junction bases unmatched: 12. Germline-derived CDR1 and CDR2 are MNHEY and SMNVEV (reference sequence). CDR3 residues: CASSPRTGMGYNYGYTF. The CDR3 DNA sequence: TGTGCCAGCAGTCCGAGGACAGGGATGGGCTATAACTATGGCTACACCTTC.

This clone was counted once. The sample contains more than one DNA sequence encoding this CDR3. The rearrangement joins TRBV9 to TRBJ1-4; D is uncertain. The CDR3 covers 14 residues. Germline CDR1 reads SGDLS; CDR2 reads YYNGEE. V was pared by 8 bases and J by 0 bases, with 11 bases between. CDR3: CASSPVATNEKLFF. DNA for the CDR3: TGTGCCAGTTCGCCAGTTGCAACTAATGAAAAACTGTTTTTT.

This chain connects TRBV6-6 to TRBJ1-4; tentatively, D is TRBD1 (5 bases). Germline assignment: CDR1 MNHNY and CDR2 SVGAGI (reference sequence). The CDR3 has 16 amino acids. The V gene lost 7 bases and the J gene lost 0 bases, with 15 bases spanning the gap. For the CDR3, the DNA is TGTGCCAGCAACCACCGGGGGGAAGCAACTAATGAAAAACTGTTTTTT. Its protein is CASNHRGEATNEKLFF.

V is TRBV19 and J is TRBJ1-4; D is perhaps TRBD1 (6 bases). The CDR3 contains 15 residues. The V end lost 0 bases, the J end lost 8 bases, and 13 bases lay between the germline ends. The germline V gene encodes CDR1 LNHDA and CDR2 SQIVND (reference sequence). DNA of the CDR3: TGTGCCAGTAGTATAGAAGAGGGACAAGGAGAAAAACTGTTTTTT. It encodes CASSIEEGQGEKLFF.

The chain uses TRBV28 and TRBJ2-1; perhaps TRBD1 as D (5 bases). The CDR3 totals 14 residues. CDR1 is MDHEN, CDR2 SYDVKM, per germline. V shed 2 bases and J shed 7 bases, with 12 bases lying between them. CDR3 loop: CASSLRGLWNEQFF. The CDR3, as DNA: TGTGCCAGCAGTTTAAGGGGTCTCTGGAATGAGCAGTTCTTC.

The J gene is TRBJ2-3, the V gene TRBV6-6, with 9 positions matching TRBD2. Germline V lookup: CDR1 MNHNY, CDR2 SVGAGI (reference sequence). V lost 4 bases and J lost 2; bases outside the gene matches: 7. The CDR3 is 16 amino acids. The CDR3 reads CASSSRAGGITDTQYF. The CDR3 coding sequence is TGTGCCAGCAGTTCTCGAGCGGGAGGTATCACAGATACGCAGTATTTT.

J is TRBJ2-3 and V is TRBV9; D ambiguous. Per the germline V gene, CDR1 is SGDLS and CDR2 is YYNGEE. The CDR3 loop spans 14 amino acids. V was shortened by 4 bases and J by 6 bases, with 15 bases between the two germline ends. The CDR3 loop is CASSPHPYADTQYF. CDR3 DNA: TGTGCCAGCAGCCCCCACCCCTATGCCGATACGCAGTATTTT.

J is TRBJ2-4 and V is TRBV29-1; no clear D gene. This CDR3 is built from 12 residues. Germline CDR1 reads SQVTM; CDR2 reads ANQGSEA. The V end was cut by 3 bases, the J end by 6 bases, with 9 bases between. The CDR3: CSVDSDANIQYF. The CDR3 DNA follows: TGCAGCGTTGACTCCGACGCAAACATTCAGTACTTC.

CDR3 coding DNA: TGTGCCAGCTCTGGCGTTGGGGCCAACGTCCTGACTTTC. Its protein product is CASSGVGANVLTF. The chain uses TRBV5-4 and TRBJ2-6, with D unresolved. The germline V gene encodes CDR1 SGHNT and CDR2 YYREEE (reference sequence). CDR3 length: 13 residues. V gave up 7 bases and J gave up 3 bases, with 8 bases separating them.

The chain uses TRBV2 and TRBJ2-2; 8 nucleotides match TRBD2. The CDR3 loop spans 14 amino acids. V was pared by 7 bases and J by 7 bases, with 8 bases of the junction left unmatched. Germline CDR1 and CDR2: SNHLY and FYNNEI. The CDR3 loop is CASNAGGFFGELFF. CDR3 DNA: TGTGCCAGCAACGCGGGAGGATTTTTCGGGGAGCTGTTTTTT.

The gene calls are TRBV7-3 and TRBJ2-1; 8 positions match TRBD2. The CDR3 loop spans 15 amino acids. Trimming cost V 8 bases and J 1 base; bases outside gene matches: 7. Germline loops: CDR1 SGHTA, CDR2 FQGTGA. The CDR3, as DNA: TGTGCCAGCGGAATAGCGGGAAATTCCTACAATGAGCAGTTCTTC. It specifies CASGIAGNSYNEQFF.

The V and J genes are TRBV7-3 and TRBJ1-1; D might be TRBD1 (5 bases). This CDR3 region has 14 residues. Trimming shortened V by 3 bases and J by 2 bases, and 10 bases separated the two germline ends. In germline, CDR1 is SGHTA, CDR2 FQGTGA. CDR3 DNA: TGTGCCAGCAGCTTTTCGCAGGGTAACACTGAAGCTTTCTTT. Translation: CASSFSQGNTEAFF.

J is TRBJ2-7 and V is TRBV18; 7 bases map to TRBD1. Germline values: CDR1 KGHSH, CDR2 LQKENI. With 3 bases clipped from V and 6 bases from J, the junction kept 8 bases outside the gene matches. The CDR3 consists of 14 residues. CDR3 DNA: TGTGCCAGCTCACCCCCCGGGACAGTCCTCGAGCAGTACTTC. Protein: CASSPPGTVLEQYF.

The chain has TRBV7-8 and TRBJ2-5; 7 nucleotides align to TRBD1. This CDR3 spans 13 amino acids. V lost 4 bases to trimming and J lost 2 bases; unmatched junction nucleotides: 1. Per germline, CDR1 SGHVS and CDR2 FQNEAQ. The CDR3 sequence is CASSWGQQETQYF. The CDR3 nucleotides read TGTGCCAGCAGCTGGGGACAGCAAGAGACCCAGTACTTC. The variable domain in full, with the rest retrieved from reference TRBV7-8 and TRBJ2-5, is GAGVSQSPRYKVAKRGQDVALRCDPISGHVSLFWYQQALGQGPEFLTYFQNEAQLDKSGLPSDRFFAERPEGSVSTLKIQRTQQEDSAVYLCASSWGQQETQYFGPGTRLLVL.

This chain uses TRBV29-1 with TRBJ2-1; unclear D gene. V was pared by 6 bases and J by 0 bases, with 12 bases between. Germline CDR1 and CDR2: SQVTM and ANQGSEA. The CDR3 consists of 14 residues. The CDR3, as DNA: TGCAGCGTAAAGGGTCGGCTCTCCTACAATGAGCAGTTCTTC. Its translation: CSVKGRLSYNEQFF.

V and J are TRBV5-1 and TRBJ2-1; 9 bases agree with TRBD2. From germline, CDR1 is SGHRS and CDR2 YFSETQ. Trimming removed 1 base from V and 7 bases from J; junction bases left unmatched: 9. The CDR3 runs 16 residues. CDR3 residues: CASSLNAGGPRNEQFF. The CDR3 DNA reads as TGCGCCAGCAGCTTGAATGCGGGAGGGCCGCGGAATGAGCAGTTCTTC.

The V and J genes are TRBV6-6 and TRBJ2-2, with unresolved D. V lost 5 bases, J lost 1 base, and 8 bases lay in between. Germline values: CDR1 MNHNY, CDR2 SVGAGI (reference sequence). This CDR3 contains 14 residues. The CDR3 nucleotides read TGTGCCAGCAGTGGACCCGGGAACACCGGGGAGCTGTTTTTT. Translation: CASSGPGNTGELFF.

This chain connects TRBV5-1 to TRBJ2-2; no clear D. V lost 0 bases, J lost 0 bases, and 12 bases lay in between. The CDR3 has 17 residues. Germline CDR1 reads SGHRS; CDR2 reads YFSETQ. This chain's CDR3 is CASSLAPVDANTGELFF. DNA of the CDR3: TGCGCCAGCAGCTTGGCCCCAGTGGACGCGAACACCGGGGAGCTGTTTTTT.

The gene calls are TRBV7-9 and TRBJ1-1; D is perhaps TRBD1 (6 bases). V lost 3 bases to trimming and J lost 11 bases, with 13 bases between them. The CDR3 consists of 12 residues. CDR1 is SEHNR, CDR2 FQNEAQ, per germline (reference sequence). The CDR3 protein is CASSLGGRGAFF. The CDR3 DNA reads TGTGCCAGCAGCTTGGGGGGCAGGGGTGCTTTCTTT. Based on the CDR3 plus reference TRBV7-9 and TRBJ1-1, the full variable domain is DTGVSQNPRHKITKRGQNVTFRCDPISEHNRLYWYRQTLGQGPEFLTYFQNEAQLEKSRLLSDRFSAERPKGSFSTLEIQRTEQGDSAMYLCASSLGGRGAFFGQGTRLTVV.

Only one count was recorded for this clone. The chain recombines TRBV6-1 with TRBJ2-7; perhaps TRBD1 as D (6 bases). Trimming shortened V by 6 bases and J by 3 bases, and 18 bases separated the two germline ends. The germline V gene encodes CDR1 MNHNS and CDR2 SASEGT. The CDR3 is 15 residues long. The CDR3 loop reads CASRNRQDFDYEQYF. In nucleotides, the CDR3 is TGTGCCAGCAGGAATAGACAGGATTTTGACTACGAGCAGTACTTC.

Comment on this clone: This specimen includes other DNA sequences encoding the same CDR3. The V gene is TRBV9, the J gene TRBJ2-3, with 14 positions matching TRBD2. Germline V gene sequence: CDR1 SGDLS, CDR2 YYNGEE. Trimming removed 2 bases from V and 4 bases from J; junction bases left unmatched: 3. The CDR3 spans 16 residues. The CDR3 DNA follows: TGTGCCAGCAGCGTCGGGACTAGCGGGAGAGCAGATACGCAGTATTTT. Translated: CASSVGTSGRADTQYF.

The rearrangement joins TRBV7-9 to TRBJ2-3; D unclear. The germline V gene encodes CDR1 SEHNR and CDR2 FQNEAQ (reference sequence). V lost 2 bases and J lost 0, with 6 bases in between. This CDR3 has 14 amino acids. The CDR3 DNA is TGTGCCAGCAGCTTAACGCCTAGCACAGATACGCAGTATTTT. It specifies CASSLTPSTDTQYF.

The J gene is TRBJ2-5, the V gene TRBV4-1; 9 bases agree with TRBD2. CDR1 and CDR2 from the germline V gene are MGHRA and YSYEKL. This CDR3 comprises 15 residues. V was pared by 4 bases and J by 2 bases, with 5 bases of the junction left unmatched. The DNA of the CDR3 is TGCGCCAGCAGCCCCAGGGCGGGAGGGCAAGAGACCCAGTACTTC. Translation: CASSPRAGGQETQYF.